These 16 T cell receptor beta chains share one sample of origin, sequenced in a study of beta chain features in type 1 diabetes. Since all of the isolated RNA was reverse transcribed, expressed TCRB transcripts were what got sequenced. Profiling relied on immunoSEQ multiplex PCR, and the TCRdb table lists in-frame clones only, not all of them. Of 620,000 or so clones in the sample, 15% are singletons; the top ten hold more than 0.08%. The sample consisted of naive CD4+ T cells from blood. These receptors were obtained from a man between 18 and 35 years old in good health.

The chain uses TRBV10-3 and TRBJ2-7, with D uncertain. The CDR3 spans 14 residues. Germline V gene data show CDR1 as ENHRY and CDR2 as SYGVKD. V gave up 6 bases and J gave up 2 bases, with 14 bases separating them. The CDR3 coding sequence is TGTGCCATCAGGAAGACGGACCAAGCCTACGAGCAGTACTTC. This gives the protein CAIRKTDQAYEQYF.

This clone showed up just a few times. This rearrangement joins TRBV7-2 to TRBJ2-1; tentative D call: TRBD2 (6 bases). The CDR3 sequence is 14 residues long. Trimming took 2 bases from V and 3 from J, leaving 8 bases between them. Germline V CDR1 and CDR2: SGHTA, FQGNSA. CDR3 amino acids: CASSLIAVYNEQFF. The CDR3 nucleotides are TGTGCCAGCAGCTTAATAGCGGTCTACAATGAGCAGTTCTTC.

The V gene is TRBV7-3, the J gene TRBJ2-1; 9 nucleotides agree with TRBD2. Germline-derived CDR1 and CDR2 are SGHTA and FQGTGA. The CDR3 is 14 amino acids. The V and J ends lost 4 bases and 4 bases, in that order; junction bases with no gene match: 2. CDR3 in DNA: TGTGCCAGCAGCTCTCTAGCGGGGTACAATGAGCAGTTCTTC. Its translation: CASSSLAGYNEQFF. Full variable domain (rest looked up from reference TRBV7-3 and TRBJ2-1): GAGVSQTPSNKVTEKGKYVELRCDPISGHTALYWYRQSLGQGPEFLIYFQGTGAADDSGLPNDRFFAVRPEGSVSTLKIQRTERGDSAVYLCASSSLAGYNEQFFGPGTRLTVL.

This clone was found a few times. The V call is TRBV7-2, the J call TRBJ2-7; D is undetermined. V was cut by 0 bases and J by 7 bases, with 7 bases left in between. Per the germline V gene, CDR1 is SGHTA and CDR2 is FQGNSA. CDR3 size: 12 residues. The CDR3 protein is CASSLAVQEQYF. The DNA of the CDR3 is TGTGCCAGCAGCTTAGCAGTCCAGGAGCAGTACTTC.

J is TRBJ2-7 and V is TRBV11-2, with D perhaps matching TRBD1 or TRBD2 (6 bases each). The CDR3 sequence is 12 residues long. V lost 3 bases, J lost 5 bases, and 8 bases lay in between. In germline, CDR1 is SGHAT, CDR2 FQNNGV. CDR3: CASSLGGNEQYF. DNA for the CDR3: TGTGCCAGCAGCTTGGGGGGCAACGAGCAGTACTTC.

The genes are TRBV28 and TRBJ2-1, with unresolved D. The CDR3 consists of 12 residues. Per germline, CDR1 MDHEN and CDR2 SYDVKM. Trimming removed 3 bases from V and 5 bases from J, with 5 bases in between. The CDR3: CASSFRNNEQFF. The CDR3 DNA sequence: TGTGCCAGCAGTTTTAGAAACAATGAGCAGTTCTTC.

This clone was seen more than once but under ten times. The gene calls are TRBV28 and TRBJ1-2, with 9 bases that match TRBD1. Germline loops: CDR1 MDHEN, CDR2 SYDVKM. V trimming: 6 bases; J trimming: 3 bases; junction bases outside the gene matches: 5. The CDR3 contains 14 residues. The CDR3 DNA reads as TGTGCCAGCAGGAGGAGGGACAGGGACTATGGCTACACCTTC. This sequence encodes CASRRRDRDYGYTF.

The chain has TRBV5-6 and TRBJ1-2, with 9 nucleotides matching TRBD1. Germline CDR1 reads SGHDT; CDR2 reads YYEEEE. The trim removed 4 bases at V and 3 bases at J, leaving 10 bases unmatched. The CDR3 covers 16 residues. The DNA for the CDR3 is TGTGCCAGCAGCCTGAAATGGACAGGGGCTCACTATGGCTACACCTTC. Encoded protein: CASSLKWTGAHYGYTF.

This clone was seen more than once but under ten times. V usage is TRBV7-2 and J usage is TRBJ1-3; D remains unclear. CDR1 and CDR2 from the germline V gene are SGHTA and FQGNSA. V was pared by 5 bases and J by 2 bases, with 16 bases between. The CDR3 consists of 16 residues. CDR3 residues: CASSLGLFEPGNTIYF. As DNA, the CDR3 is TGTGCCAGCAGCCTGGGCCTTTTCGAACCTGGAAACACCATATATTTT.

This clone was detected a few times. The chain is built from TRBV11-1 and TRBJ1-1; D remains ambiguous. The germline V and J ends were trimmed by 8 bases and 4 bases, with 20 bases remaining between them. This CDR3 has 15 amino acids. Germline V gene lookup returns CDR1 SGHAT and CDR2 FQDESV (reference sequence). CDR3 amino acids: CASASSQAVATEAFF. The CDR3 DNA is TGTGCCAGCGCCTCATCCCAGGCAGTTGCCACTGAAGCTTTCTTT.

The chain carries TRBV7-9 and TRBJ1-1; D is uncertain. The germline CDR1 and CDR2 sequences are SEHNR and FQNEAQ (reference sequence). CDR3 length: 15 amino acids. The ends were cut back, 1 base at V and 1 base at J, with 10 bases in the middle. The DNA for the CDR3 is TGTGCCAGCAGCTTAGATCGGGTGGGGAACACTGAAGCTTTCTTT. Protein sequence: CASSLDRVGNTEAFF.

This chain's CDR3 is CASSSLGSGELFF. The CDR3 nucleotides are TGTGCCAGCAGCTCCCTCGGATCCGGGGAGCTGTTTTTT. V usage is TRBV9 and J usage is TRBJ2-2; D not certain. CDR1 and CDR2 (germline): SGDLS, YYNGEE. V lost 4 bases, J lost 6 bases, and 10 bases lay in between. This CDR3 spans 13 amino acids. The variable domain in full, with the rest retrieved from reference TRBV9 and TRBJ2-2, is DSGVTQTPKHLITATGQRVTLRCSPRSGDLSVYWYQQSLDQGLQFLIQYYNGEERAKGNILERFSAQQFPDLHSELNLSSLELGDSALYFCASSSLGSGELFFGEGSRLTVL.

The chain recombines TRBV7-2 with TRBJ2-1; TRBD1 agrees at 9 bases. Looked up from germline, CDR1 is SGHTA and CDR2 is FQGNSA. The CDR3 covers 12 residues. Unmatched junction bases numbered 6, after V lost 3 bases and J lost 15 bases. The CDR3 region is CASSFDRGYPFF. The DNA of the CDR3 is TGTGCCAGCAGCTTTGACAGGGGGTATCCGTTCTTC.

This clone was detected a few times. The CDR3 DNA reads as TGTGCCAGCAGGCCCGGGGACAGGTTTGAAAAACTGTTTTTT. Its translation: CASRPGDRFEKLFF. The chain combines TRBV28 with TRBJ1-4; TRBD1 aligns across 8 bases. The CDR3 covers 14 residues. Germline V gene data show CDR1 as MDHEN and CDR2 as SYDVKM. V trimming: 6 bases; J trimming: 7 bases; junction bases outside the gene matches: 7. The full variable domain, in which reference TRBV28 and TRBJ1-4 provide the parts outside the CDR3, is DVKVTQSSRYLVKRTGEKVFLECVQDMDHENMFWYRQDPGLGLRLIYFSYDVKMKEKGDIPEGYSVSREKKERFSLILESASTNQTSMYLCASRPGDRFEKLFFGSGTQLSVL.

This clone was seen a few times. The chain is built from TRBV13 and TRBJ1-5, with 8 bases lining up with TRBD1. Germline V CDR1 and CDR2: PRHDT, FYEKMQ (reference sequence). The CDR3 runs 15 residues. V dropped 4 bases and J dropped 3; count of bases not matched to a gene: 5. The CDR3 sequence: CASSSGGFNNQPQHF. For the CDR3, the DNA is TGTGCCAGCAGCTCAGGGGGCTTCAACAATCAGCCCCAGCATTTT.

J is TRBJ2-2 and V is TRBV7-3; D remains unclear. The CDR3 totals 14 residues. Trimming stripped 1 base from V and 0 bases from J, with 3 bases between. Germline assignment: CDR1 SGHTA and CDR2 FQGTGA. CDR3 amino acids: CASSLNPNTGELFF. CDR3 sequence (DNA): TGTGCCAGCAGCTTAAATCCGAACACCGGGGAGCTGTTTTTT.